This TCR beta chain was identified in a study of blood T cell repertoires in COVID-19. The data were produced by immunoSEQ multiplex PCR, yet TCRdb's version contains in-frame clones alone and is incomplete. The sample shows around 200,000 clones, approximately 87% of them seen only once. This clone was seen only a few times. The source is a man aged 60-69 years who had recovered from COVID-19. Sequencing was performed on peripheral blood.

As DNA, the CDR3 is TGTGCCAGCAGTGTTTCGGGACTAGCGGGGTCCAATGAGCAGTTCTTC. It is translated as CASSVSGLAGSNEQFF. The chain uses TRBV2 and TRBJ2-1; 13 nucleotides match TRBD2. Germline trimming cut 4 bases from V and 6 bases from J; bases unmatched to any gene: 6. The CDR3 totals 16 residues. Germline values: CDR1 SNHLY, CDR2 FYNNEI.